The rows below give T cell receptor beta chains drawn from one sample of a study of blood T cell repertoires in COVID-19. Profiling relied on immunoSEQ multiplex PCR, and the TCRdb table lists in-frame clones only, not all of them. In the table there are roughly 380,000 clones, approximately 91% of which are singletons. Input material: PBMCs or T cells enriched from blood (not recorded which). The source is a woman in her 30s who had been exposed to COVID-19. The CDR3 runs from the conserved cysteine through the conserved F or W. Fields, in order: clone size, V gene, J gene, D gene, CDR3 protein, CDR3 DNA. The D gene is left open where the match is weak. The size of a clone is reported for some rows only, either as once, few or many, or as a class for expanded clones.

clone size: -; V gene: TRBV5-1; J gene: TRBJ1-1; D gene: -; CDR3 protein: CASSVGGNTEAFF; CDR3 DNA: TGCGCCAGCAGTGTCGGGGGGAACACTGAAGCTTTCTTT
clone size: -; V gene: TRBV19; J gene: TRBJ2-2; D gene: TRBD2; CDR3 protein: CASSRRTSGRGELFF; CDR3 DNA: TGTGCCAGTAGTAGGCGGACTAGCGGGAGAGGGGAGCTGTTTTTT
clone size: few; V gene: TRBV28; J gene: TRBJ2-5; D gene: TRBD1; CDR3 protein: CASSLTGQGVETQYF; CDR3 DNA: TGTGCCAGCAGTTTGACGGGACAGGGGGTAGAGACCCAGTACTTC
clone size: -; V gene: TRBV19; J gene: TRBJ2-3; D gene: TRBD2; CDR3 protein: CASSYGSGTDTQYF; CDR3 DNA: TGTGCCAGTAGTTATGGTAGCGGGACAGATACGCAGTATTTT
clone size: once; V gene: TRBV5-1; J gene: TRBJ1-2; D gene: -; CDR3 protein: CASREMNYGYTF; CDR3 DNA: TGCGCCAGCAGGGAGATGAACTATGGCTACACCTTC
clone size: -; V gene: TRBV7-2; J gene: TRBJ1-6; D gene: -; CDR3 protein: CASSLAPRGNNSPLHF; CDR3 DNA: TGTGCCAGCAGCTTAGCCCCCAGGGGAAATAATTCACCCCTCCACTTT
clone size: -; V gene: TRBV28; J gene: TRBJ1-4; D gene: TRBD1; CDR3 protein: CASRIGQADNEKLFF; CDR3 DNA: TGTGCCAGCAGAATTGGACAGGCGGATAATGAAAAACTGTTTTTT
clone size: -; V gene: TRBV2; J gene: TRBJ1-1; D gene: -; CDR3 protein: CASKVDHYEAFF; CDR3 DNA: TGTGCCAGCAAGGTTGACCACTATGAAGCTTTCTTT
clone size: -; V gene: TRBV5-1; J gene: TRBJ1-3; D gene: TRBD1; CDR3 protein: CASSLDRSSGNTIYF; CDR3 DNA: TGCGCCAGCAGCCTGGACAGGAGCTCTGGAAACACCATATATTTT
clone size: -; V gene: TRBV19; J gene: TRBJ2-7; D gene: -; CDR3 protein: CASSLLQGPMPYEQYF; CDR3 DNA: TGTGCCAGTAGTCTACTACAGGGTCCTATGCCCTACGAGCAGTACTTC
clone size: once; V gene: TRBV9; J gene: TRBJ2-1; D gene: -; CDR3 protein: CASSVRAAASSYNEQFF; CDR3 DNA: TGTGCCAGCAGCGTTCGAGCGGCGGCCAGCTCCTACAATGAGCAGTTCTTC
clone size: -; V gene: TRBV27; J gene: TRBJ1-5; D gene: -; CDR3 protein: CASSSHGQLYSNQPQHF; CDR3 DNA: TGTGCCAGCAGTTCACACGGACAGCTTTATAGCAATCAGCCCCAGCATTTT
clone size: -; V gene: TRBV24-1; J gene: TRBJ2-1; D gene: -; CDR3 protein: CATSDASLALDEQFF; CDR3 DNA: TGTGCCACCAGTGACGCCTCTTTGGCTCTGGATGAGCAGTTCTTC
clone size: -; V gene: TRBV7-3; J gene: TRBJ2-3; D gene: -; CDR3 protein: CASSLNFVDTQYF; CDR3 DNA: TGTGCCAGCAGTCTTAACTTCGTAGATACGCAGTATTTT
clone size: -; V gene: TRBV6-6; J gene: TRBJ2-1; D gene: -; CDR3 protein: CASSYFRGNGNGEQFF; CDR3 DNA: TGTGCCAGCAGTTACTTCAGGGGCAATGGTAATGGTGAGCAGTTCTTC
clone size: -; V gene: TRBV27; J gene: TRBJ2-7; D gene: TRBD1; CDR3 protein: CASSGRGQRSYEQYF; CDR3 DNA: TGTGCCAGCAGTGGACGGGGACAGAGATCCTACGAGCAGTACTTC
clone size: -; V gene: TRBV7-6; J gene: TRBJ2-1; D gene: TRBD1; CDR3 protein: CASSRGTGGTYNEQFF; CDR3 DNA: TGTGCCAGCAGCAGGGGGACAGGGGGGACCTACAATGAGCAGTTCTTC
clone size: -; V gene: TRBV28; J gene: TRBJ2-3; D gene: -; CDR3 protein: CASSPPEDTQYF; CDR3 DNA: TGTGCCAGCAGCCCCCCCGAGGATACGCAGTATTTT
clone size: -; V gene: TRBV18; J gene: TRBJ2-3; D gene: -; CDR3 protein: CASEADTQYF; CDR3 DNA: TGTGCCAGCGAGGCAGATACGCAGTATTTT
clone size: -; V gene: TRBV3-1/TRBV3-2; J gene: TRBJ2-5; D gene: -; CDR3 protein: CASSQYGREETQYF; CDR3 DNA: TGTGCCAGCAGCCAATATGGCAGGGAAGAGACCCAGTACTTC
clone size: -; V gene: TRBV9; J gene: TRBJ1-1; D gene: -; CDR3 protein: CASSPPGTEAFF; CDR3 DNA: TGTGCCAGCAGCCCTCCCGGGACAGAAGCTTTCTTT
clone size: -; V gene: TRBV6-5; J gene: TRBJ1-1; D gene: -; CDR3 protein: CASSPPGGPGTEAFF; CDR3 DNA: TGTGCCAGCAGTCCCCCGGGGGGGCCGGGCACTGAAGCTTTCTTT
clone size: -; V gene: TRBV9; J gene: TRBJ2-1; D gene: TRBD2; CDR3 protein: CASSVAGTTSYNEQFF; CDR3 DNA: TGTGCCAGCAGCGTAGCGGGGACTACCTCCTACAATGAGCAGTTCTTC
clone size: -; V gene: TRBV6-5; J gene: TRBJ1-1; D gene: -; CDR3 protein: CASSYYLAGAETEAFF; CDR3 DNA: TGTGCCAGCAGTTACTATCTAGCGGGGGCTGAGACTGAAGCTTTCTTT
clone size: -; V gene: TRBV2; J gene: TRBJ1-2; D gene: -; CDR3 protein: CASKEGDYGYTF; CDR3 DNA: TGTGCCAGCAAAGAGGGGGACTATGGCTACACCTTC
clone size: -; V gene: TRBV5-1; J gene: TRBJ2-3; D gene: TRBD2; CDR3 protein: CASSSSGSSVADTQYF; CDR3 DNA: TGCGCCAGCAGTTCCAGCGGGAGTAGTGTCGCAGATACGCAGTATTTT
clone size: -; V gene: TRBV18; J gene: TRBJ2-7; D gene: -; CDR3 protein: CASSPGGTYEQYF; CDR3 DNA: TGTGCCAGCTCACCTGGAGGGACCTACGAGCAGTACTTC
clone size: -; V gene: TRBV9; J gene: TRBJ2-1; D gene: TRBD2; CDR3 protein: CASSVAPAGANNEQFF; CDR3 DNA: TGTGCCAGCAGCGTAGCTCCTGCGGGAGCCAACAATGAGCAGTTCTTC
clone size: -; V gene: TRBV6-6; J gene: TRBJ1-4; D gene: TRBD1; CDR3 protein: CASLGQGNEKLFF; CDR3 DNA: TGTGCCAGTCTAGGACAGGGGAATGAAAAACTGTTTTTT
clone size: -; V gene: TRBV9; J gene: TRBJ1-3; D gene: TRBD1; CDR3 protein: CASTSSPRDRDGNTIYF; CDR3 DNA: TGTGCCAGCACCTCATCTCCCAGGGACAGGGATGGAAACACCATATATTTT
clone size: -; V gene: TRBV5-4; J gene: TRBJ2-3; D gene: -; CDR3 protein: CASSLGSGTDTQYF; CDR3 DNA: TGTGCCAGCAGCTTAGGTAGCGGCACAGATACGCAGTATTTT
clone size: -; V gene: TRBV30; J gene: TRBJ2-5; D gene: TRBD2; CDR3 protein: CAWSVTGGETQYF; CDR3 DNA: TGTGCCTGGAGTGTAACGGGGGGGGAGACCCAGTACTTC
clone size: -; V gene: TRBV18; J gene: TRBJ1-6; D gene: TRBD1; CDR3 protein: CASSVSGQGYNSPLHF; CDR3 DNA: TGTGCCAGCTCAGTATCGGGACAGGGGTATAATTCACCCCTCCACTTT
clone size: -; V gene: TRBV5-1; J gene: TRBJ2-2; D gene: TRBD1; CDR3 protein: CASSLEGTGGPNTGELFF; CDR3 DNA: TGCGCCAGCAGCTTGGAGGGGACAGGAGGCCCGAACACCGGGGAGCTGTTTTTT
clone size: -; V gene: TRBV30; J gene: TRBJ2-1; D gene: -; CDR3 protein: CAWTTIREAPEDEQFF; CDR3 DNA: TGTGCCTGGACTACGATAAGGGAGGCTCCAGAGGATGAGCAGTTCTTC
clone size: -; V gene: TRBV28; J gene: TRBJ1-3; D gene: TRBD1; CDR3 protein: CASSPRTGGPKNTIYF; CDR3 DNA: TGTGCCAGCAGTCCGAGGACAGGGGGGCCAAAAAACACCATATATTTT
clone size: -; V gene: TRBV11-2; J gene: TRBJ1-1; D gene: -; CDR3 protein: CASSLDPVDTEAFF; CDR3 DNA: TGTGCCAGCAGCTTAGATCCCGTCGACACTGAAGCTTTCTTT
clone size: -; V gene: TRBV3-1/TRBV3-2; J gene: TRBJ2-1; D gene: TRBD2; CDR3 protein: CASSQAGLDEQFF; CDR3 DNA: TGTGCCAGCAGCCAAGCGGGACTAGATGAGCAGTTCTTC
clone size: once; V gene: TRBV27; J gene: TRBJ2-5; D gene: TRBD2; CDR3 protein: CASRVSGSSWETQYF; CDR3 DNA: TGTGCCAGCAGGGTTAGCGGGAGCTCCTGGGAGACCCAGTACTTC
clone size: once; V gene: TRBV27; J gene: TRBJ1-2; D gene: TRBD1; CDR3 protein: CASSWGWDRVGYTF; CDR3 DNA: TGTGCCAGCAGTTGGGGTTGGGACAGGGTTGGCTACACCTTC
clone size: -; V gene: TRBV2; J gene: TRBJ1-5; D gene: -; CDR3 protein: CASSDPLRGNQPQHF; CDR3 DNA: TGTGCCAGCAGTGATCCGTTGCGGGGCAATCAGCCCCAGCATTTT
clone size: few; V gene: TRBV7-2; J gene: TRBJ2-7; D gene: TRBD2; CDR3 protein: CASSVSGSTYEQYF; CDR3 DNA: TGTGCCAGCAGCGTTAGCGGGTCAACCTACGAGCAGTACTTC
clone size: -; V gene: TRBV5-1; J gene: TRBJ1-5; D gene: TRBD1; CDR3 protein: CASSWDSRDQPQHF; CDR3 DNA: TGCGCCAGCAGCTGGGACAGCAGAGATCAGCCCCAGCATTTT
clone size: -; V gene: TRBV4-2; J gene: TRBJ2-1; D gene: -; CDR3 protein: CASSQVGSEQFF; CDR3 DNA: TGTGCCAGCAGCCAAGTCGGGTCGGAGCAGTTCTTC
clone size: few; V gene: TRBV5-4; J gene: TRBJ2-3; D gene: -; CDR3 protein: CASTKGDTQYF; CDR3 DNA: TGTGCCAGCACCAAGGGGGATACGCAGTATTTT
clone size: -; V gene: TRBV25-1; J gene: TRBJ2-7; D gene: TRBD1; CDR3 protein: CASRSDRGVYEQYF; CDR3 DNA: TGTGCCAGCAGGAGTGACAGGGGGGTCTACGAGCAGTACTTC
clone size: -; V gene: TRBV7-9; J gene: TRBJ2-5; D gene: TRBD2; CDR3 protein: CASSLSGTSETQYF; CDR3 DNA: TGTGCCAGCAGCCTATCCGGGACTAGCGAGACCCAGTACTTC
clone size: once; V gene: TRBV28; J gene: TRBJ1-2; D gene: -; CDR3 protein: CASRALYGYTF; CDR3 DNA: TGTGCCAGCAGGGCTTTGTACGGCTACACCTTC
clone size: -; V gene: TRBV10-1; J gene: TRBJ1-5; D gene: -; CDR3 protein: CASSDYRNQPQHF; CDR3 DNA: TGCGCCAGCAGTGACTATCGCAATCAGCCCCAGCATTTT
clone size: few; V gene: TRBV29-1; J gene: TRBJ1-1; D gene: -; CDR3 protein: CSVGSTGITNTEAFF; CDR3 DNA: TGCAGCGTTGGGTCCACAGGGATAACGAACACTGAAGCTTTCTTT
clone size: -; V gene: TRBV2; J gene: TRBJ2-7; D gene: TRBD2; CDR3 protein: CASEASGSFPRYEQYF; CDR3 DNA: TGTGCCAGCGAGGCTAGCGGGAGTTTTCCTCGCTACGAGCAGTACTTC
clone size: -; V gene: TRBV28; J gene: TRBJ1-1; D gene: -; CDR3 protein: CASSPPGERAFF; CDR3 DNA: TGTGCCAGCAGTCCCCCCGGGGAGAGGGCTTTCTTT
clone size: once; V gene: TRBV11-2; J gene: TRBJ1-5; D gene: -; CDR3 protein: CASSLGAGGNQPQHF; CDR3 DNA: TGTGCCAGCAGCTTAGGGGCAGGTGGCAATCAGCCCCAGCATTTT
clone size: once; V gene: TRBV7-9; J gene: TRBJ2-2; D gene: TRBD1; CDR3 protein: CASSSRDRDTGELFF; CDR3 DNA: TGTGCCAGCAGCTCGAGGGACAGGGACACCGGGGAGCTGTTTTTT
clone size: -; V gene: TRBV7-3; J gene: TRBJ2-5; D gene: -; CDR3 protein: CASSLRGRETQYF; CDR3 DNA: TGTGCCAGCAGCTTACGCGGCCGAGAGACCCAGTACTTC
clone size: once; V gene: TRBV25-1; J gene: TRBJ2-2; D gene: TRBD1; CDR3 protein: CASSELPGQGTGELFF; CDR3 DNA: TGTGCCAGCAGTGAATTACCGGGACAGGGGACCGGGGAGCTGTTTTTT